This paragraph reports one T cell receptor beta chain. The antigen remains unidentified. The source of the sample is a study of Ad26.COV2.S vaccination and SARS-CoV-2 variants. Study context: Intramuscularly, Ad26.COV2.S was given either once or twice, 56 days apart. Findings and caveats of the study: Placebo recipients had lower spike-specific TCR breadth than vaccine recipients.

Documented treatment: about 20 received Ad26.COV2.S at low or high dose, single or two shots; 5 received placebo; per-sample allocation not given. The study sampled participants on day 63 after the first vaccine or placebo injection. The CDR3 spans 14 residues. Germline CDR1 is PRHDT and CDR2 is FYEKMQ (reference sequence). Trimming took off 7 bases at V and 4 bases at J, with 14 bases between the two ends. Assay: immunoSEQ multiplex PCR; the TCRdb copy retains only in-frame clones and omits some. The data contain a few hundred thousand clones, approximately 90% of them singletons. The receptor's source is a person between 18 and 59 years old who received the Ad26.COV2.S COVID-19 vaccine or a placebo. The V call is TRBV13, the J call TRBJ2-1; D is perhaps TRBD1 (6 bases). The input for sequencing was peripheral blood, taken in a trial of Ad26.COV2.S vaccine versus placebo. The CDR3 bases are TGTGCCAGCAAACCGGCGGACAGATACAATGAGCAGTTCTTC. Amino acid sequence: CASKPADRYNEQFF.